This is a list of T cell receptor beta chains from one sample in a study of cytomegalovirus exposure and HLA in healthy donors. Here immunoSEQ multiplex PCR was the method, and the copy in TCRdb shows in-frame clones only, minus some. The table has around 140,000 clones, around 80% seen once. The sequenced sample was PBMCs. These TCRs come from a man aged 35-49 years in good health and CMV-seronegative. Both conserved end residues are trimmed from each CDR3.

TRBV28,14,ASSPARQGPIYGYT
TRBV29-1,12,SVVGQGVSYEQY
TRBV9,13,ASSPHPGVGTEAF
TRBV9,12,ASSATSTSYEQY
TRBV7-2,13,ASSLEQVSKGTQY
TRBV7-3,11,ASSYRGNQPQH
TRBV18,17,ASSPPPLLQARKTGELF
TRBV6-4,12,ASSAAGGDYGYT
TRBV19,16,ASSIVGAGLRQADTQY
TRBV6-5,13,ASSGWTGGNTEAF